Below, 32 T cell receptor beta chains from the same sample are listed, as sequenced in a study of molecular identifiers for immune sequencing clone quantification. TCRdb used MiXCR to reprocess the PCR reads, holding one entry per CDR3 protein. Among some 100,000 distinct CDR3 sequences listed, roughly a third were seen once. The specimen sequenced was naive CD8+ T cells from blood, with Jurkat cell RNA spiked in. Subset given: FACS-sorted CD8+CD4-CCR7+CD45RA+ naive T cells. These receptors originate from a human donor in good health. Some libraries in this study had Jurkat cell RNA spiked in.

This clonotype was detected only a few times. DNA for the CDR3: TGTGCCAGCAGTGAAGAACTGAACTATGGCTACACCTTC. Amino acids: CASSEELNYGYTF. The chain is built from TRBV2 and TRBJ1-2; D remains ambiguous. The germline CDR1 and CDR2 sequences are SNHLY and FYNNEI. This CDR3 contains 13 residues. V was cut by 1 base and J by 2 bases, with 5 bases left in between.

For this clonotype: At one end, the junction sequence differs from germline, possibly due to a read error. The gene calls are TRBV11-1 and TRBJ2-2, with 12 bases fitting TRBD1. The CDR3 is made up of 15 amino acids. From germline, CDR1 is SGHAT and CDR2 FQDESV (reference sequence). The CDR3 nucleotides are TGTGCCAGCAGCTGGGGACAGGGGGCATCCGGGGATCTGTTTTTT. Encoded protein: CASSWGQGASGDLFF. The variable domain in full, with the rest retrieved from reference TRBV11-1 and TRBJ2-2, is EAEVAQSPRYKITEKSQAVAFWCDPISGHATLYWYRQILGQGPELLVQFQDESVVDDSQLPKDRFSAERLKGVDSTLKIQPAELGDSAMYLCASSWGQGASGDLFFGEGSRLTVL.

The chain combines TRBV9 with TRBJ2-3; no clear D gene. Trimming removed 2 bases from V and 2 bases from J, with 9 bases in between. CDR1 SGDLS and CDR2 YYNGEE come from the germline V gene. CDR3 length: 14 amino acids. CDR3 coding DNA: TGTGCCAGCAGCGTGGGCGCGATCACAGATACGCAGTATTTT. Translation: CASSVGAITDTQYF.

This chain links TRBV28 with TRBJ2-1; no clear D gene. The V end was cut by 8 bases, the J end by 7 bases, with 18 bases between. The germline V gene encodes CDR1 MDHEN and CDR2 SYDVKM. The CDR3 is 14 residues long. CDR3 region: CASSSRLAENEQFF. CDR3 in DNA: TGTGCCAGCTCCTCCCGCCTGGCAGAAAATGAGCAGTTCTTC.

A note on this clonotype: A much larger clone lies one base from this, so it may be a read error. V is TRBV5-6 and J is TRBJ2-7; D is unclear. The CDR3 is made up of 14 amino acids. Per germline, CDR1 SGHDT and CDR2 YYEEEE. In nucleotides, the CDR3 is TGTGCCAGCAGCTTGACTCAGGTAACCTACGAGCTGTACTTC. This codes for CASSLTQVTYELYF.

This clonotype was recorded at least ten times. The chain joins TRBV9 to TRBJ2-3; a weak D match, TRBD2 (6 bases). Germline assignment: CDR1 SGDLS and CDR2 YYNGEE. The CDR3 contains 14 residues. V lost 0 bases and J 6 bases, leaving 11 bases between the germline ends. CDR3 sequence: CASSVGDLADTQYF. The CDR3 DNA reads as TGTGCCAGCAGCGTAGGTGACCTAGCGGATACGCAGTATTTT.

This clonotype was recorded a few times. The J gene is TRBJ2-7, the V gene TRBV19, with TRBD1 as a possible D gene (7 bases). This CDR3 has 13 amino acids. Germline CDR1 LNHDA, CDR2 SQIVND (reference sequence). With 3 bases removed from V and 4 bases from J, the gap between germline ends came to 10 bases. The CDR3 nucleotides read TGTGCCAGTAGTATGGCAGGGGGGTACGAGCAGTACTTC. Amino acids: CASSMAGGYEQYF. The full variable domain, its missing parts supplied by reference TRBV19 and TRBJ2-7, is DGGITQSPKYLFRKEGQNVTLSCEQNLNHDAMYWYRQDPGQGLRLIYYSQIVNDFQKGDIAEGYSVSREKKESFPLTVTSAQKNPTAFYLCASSMAGGYEQYFGPGTRLTVT.

This clonotype has more than one count but fewer than ten. This chain links TRBV27 with TRBJ2-5, with D perhaps matching TRBD1 (6 bases). Germline CDR1 MNHEY, CDR2 SMNVEV (reference sequence). Trimming removed 7 bases at V and 5 bases at J, with 17 bases between. CDR3 length: 14 amino acids. DNA for the CDR3: TGTGCCAGCAAGCCCGGACAGTTTTTTGAGACCCAGTACTTC. Its translation: CASKPGQFFETQYF.

Only a few counts were recorded for this clonotype. This chain links TRBV20-1 with TRBJ2-2; 9 nucleotides align to TRBD2. The V gene end was trimmed by 3 bases and the J gene end by 3 bases; junction bases not matched to a gene: 11. Germline V gives CDR1 DFQATT, CDR2 SNEGSKA (reference sequence). CDR3 length equals 17 residues. The CDR3 DNA sequence: TGCAGTGCTAGGGTAGCGGGAGCCCTCCTCCACACCGGGGAGCTGTTTTTT. This translates into CSARVAGALLHTGELFF.

This clonotype was seen a few times. The chain couples TRBV9 to TRBJ2-2; D tentatively fits TRBD1 or TRBD2 (5 bases each). The germline CDR1 and CDR2 sequences are SGDLS and YYNGEE. The CDR3 extends over 15 amino acids. The V end lost 3 bases, the J end lost 0 bases, and 9 bases lay between the germline ends. DNA for the CDR3: TGTGCCAGCAGCGAGAGGGGTCCGAACACCGGGGAGCTGTTTTTT. Its protein product is CASSERGPNTGELFF.

This clonotype was recorded many times. V gene TRBV20-1 combines with J gene TRBJ2-7, with 7 bases that match TRBD1. Germline V gene sequence: CDR1 DFQATT, CDR2 SNEGSKA (reference sequence). The CDR3 is 16 amino acids. The junction had 15 bases not matched to a gene; V was cut back by 0 bases and J by 7 bases. In DNA form, the CDR3 reads TGCAGTGCTAGAGATCGAGAGGGGGCGGCGATTTGGGAGCAGTACTTC. Translation gives CSARDREGAAIWEQYF.

There are many counts of this clonotype. The chain carries TRBV20-1 and TRBJ2-7, with TRBD2 matching over 8 bases. Germline CDR1 DFQATT, CDR2 SNEGSKA (reference sequence). V was pared by 6 bases and J by 3 bases, with 7 bases of the junction left unmatched. The CDR3 is 13 residues long. The chain's CDR3 is CSASEAGDYEQYF. In DNA, the CDR3 is TGCAGTGCAAGCGAAGCGGGGGACTACGAGCAGTACTTC.

The chain is built from TRBV5-4 and TRBJ2-7; D perhaps matches TRBD1 (6 bases). The V end was cut by 2 bases, the J end by 7 bases, with 10 bases between. The CDR3 covers 12 residues. Germline CDR1 is SGHNT and CDR2 is YYREEE (reference sequence). CDR3 loop: CASSFGTREQYF. The CDR3 nucleotides read TGTGCCAGCAGCTTCGGGACACGTGAGCAGTACTTC. The entire variable domain, with the rest obtained from reference TRBV5-4 and TRBJ2-7, is as follows: ETGVTQSPTHLIKTRGQQVTLRCSSQSGHNTVSWYQQALGQGPQFIFQYYREEENGRGNFPPRFSGLQFPNYSSELNVNALELDDSALYLCASSFGTREQYFGPGTRLTVT.

Worth noting for this clonotype: A read error is possible here, since a much larger clone lies one base away. The gene calls are TRBV7-9 and TRBJ2-2; 7 bases agree with TRBD2. The CDR3 covers 15 residues. CDR1 and CDR2 (germline): SEHNR, FQNEAQ (reference sequence). This chain's CDR3 is CAGSLARTSPGELFF. The DNA for the CDR3 is TGTGCCGGCAGCTTAGCAAGGACTAGTCCCGGGGAGCTGTTTTTT.

This clonotype was observed at least ten times. The chain uses TRBV4-3 and TRBJ2-7; 7 nucleotides match TRBD1. Germline-derived CDR1 and CDR2 are LGHNA and YSLEER. V lost 2 bases and J lost 5; bases outside the gene matches: 9. The CDR3 loop spans 15 amino acids. In DNA form, the CDR3 reads TGCGCCAGCAGCCAAAACCCGACAGGGTACGACGAGCAGTACTTC. Protein product: CASSQNPTGYDEQYF.

A note on this clonotype: A read error may be the cause here, since a much bigger clone is one base away. The conserved phenylalanine or tryptophan is not found at the CDR3 terminus, so this likely reflects a read error. The chain employs TRBV4-1 and TRBJ2-5; 7 bases fit TRBD1. From germline, CDR1 is MGHRA and CDR2 YSYEKL. Trimming removed 4 bases from V and 3 bases from J; junction bases left unmatched: 5. There are 14 residues in the CDR3. The CDR3 coding sequence is TGCGCCAGCAGCCCCGACAGGGTAGAAGAGACCCAGTACATC. This sequence encodes CASSPDRVEETQYI.

The genes are TRBV28 and TRBJ1-5; unclear D gene. V was shortened by 8 bases and J by 2 bases, with 7 bases between the two germline ends. Germline V lookup: CDR1 MDHEN, CDR2 SYDVKM. This CDR3 spans 12 amino acids. The CDR3 sequence is CASCEGNQPQHF. The CDR3 DNA reads as TGTGCCAGCTGCGAGGGCAATCAGCCCCAGCATTTT.

V usage is TRBV7-6 and J usage is TRBJ1-2, with D maybe TRBD1 (6 bases). The CDR3 totals 15 residues. Germline CDR1 and CDR2: SGHVS and FNYEAQ. The V and J ends lost 2 bases and 6 bases respectively, with 16 bases between them. CDR3 in amino acids: CASSLWAGEGDGYTF. The DNA for the CDR3 is TGTGCCAGCAGCTTATGGGCAGGGGAAGGGGATGGCTACACCTTC.

This clonotype was seen at least ten times. The gene calls are TRBV4-3 and TRBJ2-7, with 10 bases that match TRBD2. The germline gives CDR1 LGHNA, CDR2 YSLEER. The CDR3 totals 15 residues. J was trimmed by 4 bases and V by 1 base; bases with no gene match: 4. The CDR3 spells CASSQGTSGQYEQYF. CDR3 nucleotides: TGCGCCAGCAGCCAAGGGACTAGCGGACAATACGAGCAGTACTTC.

This clonotype was recorded many times. The chain couples TRBV12-3 or TRBV12-4 to TRBJ2-3; D assignment may be TRBD1 or TRBD2 (5 bases each). V was shortened by 5 bases and J by 4 bases, with 10 bases between the two germline ends. This CDR3 region has 13 residues. The CDR3 DNA reads as TGTGCCAGCAGTCTAGGGGACGCAGATACGCAGTATTTT. Protein: CASSLGDADTQYF.

The chain combines TRBV19 with TRBJ1-1; no clear D. This CDR3 spans 14 amino acids. CDR1 and CDR2 (germline): LNHDA, SQIVND (reference sequence). V was cut by 3 bases and J by 5 bases, with 13 bases left in between. CDR3 in amino acids: CASSIDGSGTEAFF. DNA of the CDR3: TGTGCCAGTAGTATCGACGGAAGCGGGACTGAAGCTTTCTTT. The whole variable domain, remainder taken from reference TRBV19 and TRBJ1-1, is DGGITQSPKYLFRKEGQNVTLSCEQNLNHDAMYWYRQDPGQGLRLIYYSQIVNDFQKGDIAEGYSVSREKKESFPLTVTSAQKNPTAFYLCASSIDGSGTEAFFGQGTRLTVV.

This clonotype came up many times. This sequence joins TRBV6-4 and TRBJ2-2; D unresolved. Trimming cost V 3 bases and J 0 bases, with 5 bases left between them. The V gene's germline CDR1 is MRHNA and CDR2 SNTAGT. CDR3 size: 14 residues. The CDR3 spells CASSEATNTGELFF. In DNA, the CDR3 is TGTGCCAGCAGTGAGGCAACGAACACCGGGGAGCTGTTTTTT.

This clonotype was counted between two and nine times. As DNA, the CDR3 is TGTGCCACCGGGGGGGGAGGACAGCCCCAGCATTTT. This translates into CATGGGGQPQHF. The V and J genes are TRBV27 and TRBJ1-5; D is perhaps TRBD1 (5 bases). Germline CDR1 is MNHEY and CDR2 is SMNVEV (reference sequence). The CDR3 is made up of 12 amino acids. V lost 10 bases, J lost 7 bases, and 14 bases lay in between.

Details on this clonotype: A single base separates this from a much larger clone, so it may be a read error. The chain uses TRBV7-9 and TRBJ2-7; tentative D call: TRBD1 (5 bases). CDR1 and CDR2 from the germline V gene are SEHNR and FQNEAQ (reference sequence). The CDR3 is made up of 12 amino acids. V gave up 1 base and J gave up 12 bases, with 13 bases separating them. The CDR3 DNA is TGTGCCAGCAGCTTAGAGTCGCAGGGAATGTACTTC. It is translated as CASSLESQGMYF.

This clonotype came up once. A much larger clone lies a single base off, so this may be a read error. This CDR3 is missing its conserved last phenylalanine or tryptophan, likely due to a read error. The chain carries TRBV4-3 and TRBJ2-5; D unresolved. V was cut by 0 bases and J by 5 bases, with 10 bases left in between. Per germline, CDR1 LGHNA and CDR2 YSLEER. The CDR3 contains 14 residues. In nucleotides, the CDR3 is TGCGCCAGCAGCCAAGATTTGCTAACCGAGACCCAGTACTAC. Its protein product is CASSQDLLTETQYY.

A word on this clonotype: The CDR3 does not close with the conserved phenylalanine or tryptophan, likely indicating a read error. The V and J genes are TRBV28 and TRBJ1-1, with 10 bases lining up with TRBD1. Germline V gene lookup returns CDR1 MDHEN and CDR2 SYDVKM. V lost 6 bases, J lost 1 base, and 11 bases stayed unmatched. This CDR3 has 17 residues. In DNA form, the CDR3 reads TGTGCCAGCAGCCTTCCCGGGACAGGGGAGCCGAACACTGAAGCTTTCTTA. It codes for CASSLPGTGEPNTEAFL.

This clonotype showed up many times. This chain connects TRBV2 to TRBJ2-7, with 7 bases that match TRBD1. V was pared by 10 bases and J by 0 bases, with 3 bases of the junction left unmatched. Per the germline V gene, CDR1 is SNHLY and CDR2 is FYNNEI. The CDR3 has 12 amino acids. In DNA form, the CDR3 reads TGTGCCACTCGGGACAGCTCCTACGAGCAGTACTTC. Translating it yields CATRDSSYEQYF.

The V call is TRBV28, the J call TRBJ2-1; 8 bases fit TRBD2. This CDR3 is 15 amino acids long. Germline values: CDR1 MDHEN, CDR2 SYDVKM. Trimming took 6 bases from V and 9 from J; bases not matched to a gene: 13. The CDR3 bases are TGTGCCAGCAGCCGGGGGGGAGGTCTGTGGGTTGAGCAGTTCTTC. Its protein is CASSRGGGLWVEQFF.

This clonotype was counted ten times or more. V is TRBV20-1 and J is TRBJ1-1; D gene unclear. V was pared by 2 bases and J by 0 bases, with 7 bases between. Germline CDR1 DFQATT, CDR2 SNEGSKA (reference sequence). The CDR3 is 13 residues long. The DNA of the CDR3 is TGCAGTGCTAGACCCGAGTTGAACACTGAAGCTTTCTTT. Translation gives CSARPELNTEAFF.

This clonotype was counted between two and nine times. This chain uses TRBV10-3 with TRBJ1-5, with TRBD1 matching 8 bases. The CDR3 is made up of 17 amino acids. V shed 0 bases and J 2 bases; nucleotides not matched to a gene: 6. CDR1 is ENHRY and CDR2 is SYGVKD in the germline V gene. CDR3 in DNA: TGTGCCATCAGTGAGTCGATGGGGACAGGCGGCAATCAGCCCCAGCATTTT. Protein product: CAISESMGTGGNQPQHF.

Notes on this clonotype: This is likely a read error, given that the CDR3 carries no conserved phenylalanine or tryptophan at its end. The chain is built from TRBV4-1 and TRBJ2-1; possible D gene TRBD1, 5 bases. Germline V gene sequence: CDR1 MGHRA, CDR2 YSYEKL. Trimming took 1 base from V and 3 from J, leaving 7 bases between them. The CDR3 covers 14 residues. The CDR3 nucleotides are TGCGCCAGCAGCCAAGGACAGAGCTACAATGAGCAGTTCATC. It translates to CASSQGQSYNEQFI.

The genes are TRBV7-9 and TRBJ1-2; a weak D match, TRBD1 (6 bases). V shed 3 bases and J shed 6 bases, with 11 bases lying between them. This CDR3 is 13 amino acids long. The germline V gene has CDR1 SEHNR and CDR2 FQNEAQ (reference sequence). CDR3 bases: TGTGCCAGCAGCTTCCGACAGGTTGATGGCTACACCTTC. Translated: CASSFRQVDGYTF.